The 24 T cell receptor beta chains given below trace back to one sample, sequenced in a study of blood T cell repertoires in COVID-19. Measured with immunoSEQ multiplex PCR; TCRdb has only the in-frame clones, and not every one. The sample lists about 68,000 clones, around nine tenths seen once, with 6.6% in the top ten. The material sequenced was peripheral blood. These receptors were collected from a man over 45 with active COVID-19.

The chain has TRBV11-2 and TRBJ1-1; no clear D gene. From germline, CDR1 is SGHAT and CDR2 FQNNGV. There are 14 residues in the CDR3. Trimming removed 2 bases at V and 3 bases at J, with 10 bases between. This chain's CDR3 is CASSLRLADTEAFF. The DNA for the CDR3 is TGTGCCAGCAGCTTAAGACTCGCGGACACTGAAGCTTTCTTT.

The chain couples TRBV4-3 to TRBJ1-1; the D gene is possibly TRBD1 (5 bases). CDR1 LGHNA and CDR2 YSLEER come from the germline V gene. V was trimmed by 1 base and J by 1 base, leaving 22 bases between them. CDR3 size: 19 residues. This CDR3 is CASSQGLTGDGVTNTEAFF. The CDR3 DNA sequence: TGCGCCAGCAGCCAAGGACTTACGGGGGACGGGGTCACGAACACTGAAGCTTTCTTT.

This chain uses TRBV10-3 with TRBJ2-1; TRBD2 agrees at 8 bases. Per the germline V gene, CDR1 is ENHRY and CDR2 is SYGVKD. With 7 bases clipped from V and 5 bases from J, the junction kept 7 bases outside the gene matches. The CDR3 runs 14 residues. CDR3 sequence: CAITARGGNNEQFF. CDR3 nucleotides: TGTGCCATCACCGCCCGGGGGGGGAACAATGAGCAGTTCTTC.

This chain connects TRBV24-1 to TRBJ2-1; 9 positions match TRBD2. The CDR3 contains 18 residues. The ends lost 9 bases at V and 0 bases at J; junction bases unmatched: 14. Per germline, CDR1 KGHDR and CDR2 SFDVKD. The CDR3 sequence is CATADPSRGGVSYNEQFF. The CDR3 DNA reads as TGTGCCACCGCAGATCCTTCGCGGGGGGGCGTCTCCTACAATGAGCAGTTCTTC.

Worth noting for this clone: Relative to the germline gene, one junction end is altered; a read error may explain this. This chain links TRBV12-3 or TRBV12-4 with TRBJ2-7; D possibly corresponds to TRBD1 (5 bases). The CDR3 covers 13 residues. The CDR3: CASSLGNLAVREF. CDR3 nucleotide sequence: TGTGCCAGCAGTTTAGGGAACCTTGCAGTCAGGGAATTC.

The gene calls are TRBV18 and TRBJ2-1; 7 bases agree with TRBD2. The ends lost 2 bases at V and 7 bases at J; junction bases unmatched: 11. Germline V lookup: CDR1 KGHSH, CDR2 LQKENI. The length of the CDR3 is 16 residues. The CDR3 sequence: CASSPNWGGRGNEQFF. The CDR3 DNA reads TGTGCCAGCTCACCAAATTGGGGAGGGCGAGGGAATGAGCAGTTCTTC.

In regard to this clone: No conserved phenylalanine or tryptophan is present at the end of the CDR3, so a read error is the likely explanation. No DNA is shown, since the ends of the CDR3 on it are uncertain; the CDR3 is the one TCRdb lists. This chain links TRBV11-3 with TRBJ1-1. The CDR3 is 9 amino acids in total, end residues counted. Germline CDR1 is SGHNT and CDR2 is YENEEA. The CDR3 is CASSAHHRS.

The chain employs TRBV6-2 or TRBV6-3 and TRBJ2-5, with 12 bases that match TRBD2. J was trimmed by 5 bases and V by 5 bases; bases with no gene match: 9. The CDR3 runs to 16 residues. Germline V lookup: CDR1 MNHEY, CDR2 SVGEGT. CDR3 bases: TGTGCCAGCAGTCAGACTAGCGGGAGAAGTGTTGAGACCCAGTACTTC. Amino acid sequence: CASSQTSGRSVETQYF.

The chain combines TRBV3-1 (or the pseudogene TRBV3-2) with TRBJ2-3, with TRBD2 as a possible D gene (6 bases). CDR3 length: 19 amino acids. Germline V CDR1 and CDR2: LGHDT, YNNKEL (reference sequence). Trimming removed 2 bases from V and 3 bases from J, with 24 bases in between. CDR3 coding DNA: TGTGCCAGCAGCCAATCACGGGCGGGATCCTTTTTTCGGACAGATACGCAGTATTTT. Its protein is CASSQSRAGSFFRTDTQYF.

This chain joins TRBV5-6 and TRBJ2-5, with D perhaps matching TRBD1 (5 bases). V was shortened by 2 bases and J by 4 bases, with 12 bases between the two germline ends. Germline lookup yields CDR1 SGHDT and CDR2 YYEEEE. This CDR3 region has 14 residues. DNA of the CDR3: TGTGCCAGCAGCTTCGACAGAATCTCAGAGACCCAGTACTTC. Translating it yields CASSFDRISETQYF.

This clone was counted between two and nine times. The chain joins TRBV7-6 to TRBJ2-3; TRBD2 aligns across 11 bases. This CDR3 comprises 15 residues. Germline-derived CDR1 and CDR2 are SGHVS and FNYEAQ. J was trimmed by 2 bases and V by 5 bases; bases with no gene match: 3. The CDR3 DNA reads TGTGCCAGCAGCCCACTAGCGGGGGTCACAGATACGCAGTATTTT. Protein sequence: CASSPLAGVTDTQYF.

This chain connects TRBV7-9 to TRBJ1-4; a possible D gene is TRBD1 (5 bases). CDR3 length: 16 residues. V was cut by 5 bases and J by 3 bases, with 16 bases left in between. Germline V lookup: CDR1 SEHNR, CDR2 FQNEAQ (reference sequence). The DNA of the CDR3 is TGTGCCAGCAGCGTTACAGGTCCTGTTTCTAATGAAAAACTGTTTTTT. The encoded protein is CASSVTGPVSNEKLFF.

This rearrangement joins TRBV11-2 to TRBJ1-2; 7 positions match TRBD1. V lost 5 bases to trimming and J lost 4 bases; unmatched junction nucleotides: 10. This CDR3 has 15 amino acids. Per the germline V gene, CDR1 is SGHAT and CDR2 is FQNNGV. The chain's CDR3 is CASSPGQDLFYGYTF. The CDR3 DNA is TGTGCCAGCAGCCCCGGACAGGACCTCTTCTATGGCTACACCTTC.

This clone came up once. The chain recombines TRBV6-5 with TRBJ1-5; no firm D call. The V end was cut by 5 bases, the J end by 0 bases, with 11 bases between. CDR1 is MNHEY and CDR2 is SVGAGI in the germline V gene. The CDR3 contains 15 residues. In DNA, the CDR3 is TGTGCCAGCAGTCGGCAGGCGTATAGCAATCAGCCCCAGCATTTT. Encoded protein: CASSRQAYSNQPQHF.

V and J are TRBV6-2 or TRBV6-3 and TRBJ2-7, with D possibly matching TRBD1 (8 bases). Trimming took off 4 bases at V and 2 bases at J, with 18 bases between the two ends. This CDR3 has 16 amino acids. CDR1 and CDR2 from the germline V gene are MNHEY and SVGEGT. DNA for the CDR3: TGTGCCAGCAGTTTGGGGAGGGACAGGCGAACCTACGAGCAGTACTTC. Translation: CASSLGRDRRTYEQYF.

V is TRBV9 and J is TRBJ2-7; 7 nucleotides agree with TRBD2. The V and J ends lost 4 bases and 9 bases, in that order; junction bases with no gene match: 16. Germline CDR1 reads SGDLS; CDR2 reads YYNGEE. This CDR3 has 15 residues. CDR3 protein: CASSREASGAGGQYF. The CDR3 DNA is TGTGCCAGCAGCCGAGAGGCTAGCGGAGCCGGGGGGCAGTACTTC.

The J gene is TRBJ1-5, the V gene TRBV10-3, with D possibly TRBD1 on 5 matching bases. V was shortened by 4 bases and J by 2 bases, with 15 bases between the two germline ends. CDR3 size: 16 residues. The germline CDR1 and CDR2 sequences are ENHRY and SYGVKD. The CDR3 coding sequence is TGTGCCATCAGTGCTTCGGGGGGTTTGGGCAATCAGCCCCAGCATTTT. Translated: CAISASGGLGNQPQHF.

About this clone itself: Other DNA sequences in this specimen translate into the identical CDR3. The rearrangement links TRBV7-2 to TRBJ1-1; 7 bases align to TRBD1. The CDR3 runs 14 residues. Looked up from germline, CDR1 is SGHTA and CDR2 is FQGNSA. Trimming at V came to 3 bases and at J to 4 bases, leaving 5 bases not matched to a gene. CDR3 in amino acids: CASSFTGVSTEAFF. The CDR3 bases are TGTGCCAGCAGCTTCACAGGGGTGAGCACTGAAGCTTTCTTT.

The chain joins TRBV28 to TRBJ2-2; maybe TRBD2 (6 bases). The CDR3 extends over 15 amino acids. The ends were cut back, 4 bases at V and 1 base at J, with 10 bases in the middle. CDR1 and CDR2 from the germline V gene are MDHEN and SYDVKM. In DNA, the CDR3 is TGTGCCAGCAGTTCAGGGCGGGGGAACACCGGGGAGCTGTTTTTT. Amino acids: CASSSGRGNTGELFF.

V and J are TRBV12-3 or TRBV12-4 and TRBJ2-3, with D perhaps TRBD1 (5 bases). Trimming stripped 7 bases from V and 2 bases from J, with 10 bases between. CDR3 length equals 13 residues. CDR3 bases: TGTGCCAGCATCGTACAGGCCACAGATACGCAGTATTTT. Its protein product is CASIVQATDTQYF.

The chain uses TRBV12-1 and TRBJ1-2; TRBD1 is the table's D call and was not checked against the DNA. TRBV12-1 is a listed pseudogene. The CDR3 length is 13 residues. CDR3 DNA sequence: TGTGCCAGCAGCTTTGACAGGGGACATGGCTACACCTTC. Its translation is CASSFDRGHGYTF.

The V and J genes are TRBV6-4 and TRBJ2-2; perhaps TRBD1 as D (5 bases). CDR1 is MRHNA and CDR2 is SNTAGT in the germline V gene. Trimming cost V 4 bases and J 4 bases, with 13 bases left between them. This CDR3 has 15 residues. In DNA, the CDR3 is TGTGCCAGCAGTGGCGGCAGGGTAGGCACCGGGGAGCTGTTTTTT. As protein: CASSGGRVGTGELFF.

The J gene is TRBJ2-2, the V gene TRBV7-8, with D uncertain. The CDR3 is made up of 13 amino acids. Germline CDR1 and CDR2: SGHVS and FQNEAQ. Trimming took off 3 bases at V and 6 bases at J, with 8 bases between the two ends. Written as DNA, the CDR3 is TGTGCCAGCAGCTTTCTCAGGTCCGGGGAGCTGTTTTTT. Its translation is CASSFLRSGELFF.

The chain carries TRBV9 and TRBJ1-2; TRBD1 is a possible D gene (5 bases). Trimming stripped 0 bases from V and 10 bases from J, with 13 bases between. CDR1 SGDLS and CDR2 YYNGEE come from the germline V gene. There are 13 residues in the CDR3. The CDR3 DNA sequence: TGTGCCAGCAGCGTAGCGGGGGGAGATGACTACACCTTC. Protein sequence: CASSVAGGDDYTF.